This TCR beta chain was obtained from a study of TIL therapy for anti-PD-1-resistant metastatic lung cancer (dated by TCRdb to about 2021). Concerning the study at large: Tumors were harvested before any PD-1/PD-L1 blockade; patients then received nivolumab, and those progressing received lymphodepletion, expanded TIL infusion and IL-2. Across the cohort, whole-exome sequencing showed a median non-synonymous tumor mutation burden of roughly 1.5 mutations per megabase. Clonotypes were tracked across tumor, expanded TIL product and serial blood samples by T cell receptor beta sequencing of tumor and peripheral blood. Enrolled patients had a median age of around 51 years (range about 38-75) and a median tumor PD-L1 proportion score of 6%. The cohort was composed predominantly of lung adenocarcinoma, with four EGFR-mutant and two ALK-rearranged tumors included, and half of patients were identified as current or former smokers.

What the research found in general, with its limitations: The baseline peripheral repertoire was partially replaced by infused TIL clonotypes, which then decayed over months, and persistence showed no apparent association with response. Generalizability was limited because the cohort was highly selected, with more treatment-naive, never-smoker and oncogene-addicted patients included than is typical. The study protocol defined all tumor marker inferences as exploratory.

A note on this clone: The antigen it binds to is not known. No much larger clone exists at a distance of one base, and base qualities are not known.

From the cysteine through the phenylalanine, the CDR3 covers 14 amino acids. Left in the record is the CDR3 DNA by itself, 42 bases read in frame from the first base. Trimming takes 4 bases off V and 4 bases off J; junction bases not matched to a gene: 3. CDR1 and CDR2 are drawn from the germline V gene: SGHTA, FQGNSA. TCR beta CDR3 regions were amplified from genomic DNA with the immunoSEQ v3 hsTCRB kit using bias-controlled multiplex PCR. An Illumina NextSeq 500 was used to sequence the TCR libraries, reaching some 2 million read pairs at survey level or roughly 5-6.5 million at deep level. The paper's data handling went like this. V, D and J genes were assigned, non-productive sequences were removed, and clonality was reported by immunoSEQ Analyzer software. To compare repertoires between infused TIL and blood, productive Simpson clonality was used along with the Morisita overlap index of productive TRB rearrangements. The absolute count of a clonotype in blood was estimated by multiplying the lymphocyte count by the CD3+ fraction and by the productive frequency of the clone. Imported from immuneACCESS, the table was reduced by TCRdb to in-frame sequences with V and J called. These copies leave out some clones; in studies compared against another copy, an unresolved V gene accounts for under half, and the cause of the remainder is not known. V and J calls and clone size are copied from that table; D and trimming were computed from the DNA. This sample has around 50,000 clones in its table, and more than 60% of those were observed once. Of the sample, about 1.8% falls within the top ten clones.

The time point label for this specimen denotes: pre-treatment sample, taken before nivolumab and TIL therapy. A phase I trial run at two centers enrolled adults with stage 4 NSCLC between October 2017 and 2020. Samples were obtained from a single-arm, open-label phase I trial in which tumor-infiltrating lymphocyte therapy with nivolumab was evaluated in advanced non-small cell lung cancer. Blood mononuclear cells were isolated from EDTA tubes by Ficoll gradient and were snap-frozen as pellets, and DNA was extracted with a Qiagen mini-prep kit. The chain couples TRBV7-2 to TRBJ1-5, and 8 junction bases match TRBD1. The sequence came from a person aged 25-85 years with non-small cell lung cancer. The source material was blood, sampled at baseline. The nucleotides are TGTGCCAGCAGCTACGACAGGGGTAATCAGCCCCAGCATTTT. Translation gives CASSYDRGNQPQHF.